This T cell receptor beta chain was identified in a study of shared T cell receptors in the human thymus. Data came from immunoSEQ multiplex PCR; TCRdb stores just in-frame clones and leaves some out. The table lists 700,000 or so clones, approximately 85% of them singletons. Germline V gene sequence: CDR1 SNHLY, CDR2 FYNNEI. V was pared by 7 bases and J by 12 bases, with 9 bases between. The CDR3 is made up of 9 amino acids. The sample also formed part of further work on human thymus T cells.

This TCR came from a girl under two years old with a congenital heart defect. Sequencing was done on a sample of thymocytes. The genes are TRBV2 and TRBJ1-2, with TRBD1 as a possible D gene (5 bases). The CDR3: CASKAGNTF. The CDR3 DNA reads TGTGCCAGCAAGGCAGGGAACACCTTC.